The following is a TCR beta chain sequence with its context. The sample originates from a study of T cell responses to AZD1222 COVID-19 vaccine. The repertoire was sequenced with immunoSEQ multiplex PCR; TCRdb's copy has only in-frame clones and lacks some. Among under 130,000 clones listed, about 94% were seen once. This CDR3 is built from 15 residues. Germline values: CDR1 MDHEN, CDR2 SYDVKM. The sample here was peripheral blood, taken on day 0 of AZD1222 vaccination. This TCR came from an adult in good health. The rearrangement links TRBV28 to TRBJ1-3, with a possible D match to TRBD1 (6 bases). The CDR3, as DNA: TGTGCAACGGGAAGCCTACCAGGGGACGGAAACACCATATATTTT. It yields the protein CATGSLPGDGNTIYF.